The 2 T cell receptor beta chains in this list originate from one sample, sequenced in a study of vaccination effects on CD4 cells after COVID-19. Within the ViraFEST assay, antigen-specific CD4+ T cells underwent expansion with viral peptide pools prior to sequencing. It was after approximately 11 days of culture that CD4+ T cells were isolated. Each participant was administered two doses of either the BNT162b2 or the mRNA-1273 vaccine. These receptors have no identified antigens. The data were produced by immunoSEQ multiplex PCR, yet TCRdb's version contains in-frame clones alone and is incomplete. The sample holds 30,000 or so clones, 72% seen once. Sequencing used CD4+ T cells from PBMCs cultured with HCoV-229E spike peptides, obtained after COVID-19 vaccination. These receptors were taken from a human donor who received a COVID-19 vaccine.

The genes are TRBV24-1 and TRBJ1-6, with D maybe TRBD1 (6 bases). Germline V CDR1 and CDR2: KGHDR, SFDVKD. The CDR3 length is 17 residues. Trimming pared 4 bases from V and 7 bases from J, leaving 19 bases between. The CDR3 nucleotides read TGTGCCACCAGTGACCGTGAAACAGGGTCCCCAAATTCACCCCTCCACTTT. Its translation: CATSDRETGSPNSPLHF.

There are a few counts of this clone. This chain joins TRBV7-9 and TRBJ1-2, with D possibly matching TRBD1 (5 bases). V lost 4 bases and J 6 bases, leaving 9 bases between the germline ends. In germline, CDR1 is SEHNR, CDR2 FQNEAQ (reference sequence). The CDR3 sequence is 12 residues long. The CDR3 is CASSWRGNGYTF. CDR3 DNA sequence: TGTGCCAGCAGCTGGAGGGGTAATGGCTACACCTTC.